This is a list of T cell receptor beta chains from one sample in a study of vaccination and CD4 T cells after COVID-19. TCRdb reanalysed the PCR reads using MiXCR and keeps one entry per CDR3 protein. The data hold about 25,000 distinct CDR3 sequences, with about 61% observed a single time. Antigen specificity for these receptors is unknown. The starting material was CD4+ T cells from blood, cultured in vitro, obtained after SARS-CoV-2 vaccination. The receptors shown here come from a human donor who received a COVID-19 vaccine. The CDR3 runs from the conserved cysteine through the conserved F or W. A D gene is named only where the DNA matches it firmly. Some rows mark clone size as missing; the rest say once, few, many or name a class of expanded clone.

TRBV9	TRBJ2-3	-	-	CASSAGHSTDTQYF	TGTGCCAGCTCCGCGGGTCATAGCACAGATACGCAGTATTTT
TRBV30	TRBJ1-2	-	-	CAWSGEGYTF	TGTGCCTGGAGCGGAGAGGGCTACACCTTC
TRBV12-3/TRBV12-4	TRBJ2-3	-	once	CASTLTDTQYF	TGTGCCAGCACCCTCACAGATACGCAGTATTTT
TRBV2	TRBJ1-2	-	few	CASSESGVYGYTF	TGTGCCAGCAGTGAATCAGGGGTCTATGGCTACACCTTC
TRBV19	TRBJ1-6	-	-	CASRLVGKPNSPLHF	TGTGCCAGTAGATTAGTAGGTAAACCCAATTCACCCCTCCACTTT
TRBV6-1	TRBJ2-3	-	-	CASSERDGTDTQYF	TGTGCCAGCAGTGAAAGGGACGGCACAGATACGCAGTATTTT
TRBV27	TRBJ2-3	-	-	CASSLGQISTDTQYF	TGTGCCAGCAGTTTAGGACAGATTAGCACAGATACGCAGTATTTT
TRBV6-1	TRBJ2-5	-	-	CASSEGGIRGETQYF	TGTGCCAGCAGTGAAGGGGGCATTCGAGGAGAGACCCAGTACTTC
TRBV7-3	TRBJ2-6	-	-	CASSSTVAGANVLTF	TGTGCCAGCAGCTCCACAGTTGCCGGGGCCAACGTCCTGACTTTC
TRBV19	TRBJ1-1	-	-	CASTVRAEAFF	TGTGCCAGTACGGTCAGGGCGGAAGCTTTCTTT
TRBV7-6	TRBJ2-5	-	-	CASSPVGARGTQYF	TGTGCCAGCAGCCCCGTGGGGGCCCGGGGGACCCAGTACTTC
TRBV7-6	TRBJ2-2	TRBD2	few	CASSPNGLAGVLNTGELFF	TGTGCCAGCAGCCCTAACGGACTAGCGGGGGTTCTCAACACCGGGGAGCTGTTTTTT
TRBV21-1	TRBJ1-6	-	-	CASSNYRGYNSPLHF	TGTGCCAGCAGCAACTACAGGGGTTATAATTCACCCCTCCACTTT
TRBV6-2/TRBV6-3	TRBJ1-2	-	-	CASSYPGQYYGYTF	TGTGCCAGCAGTTACCCGGGACAATACTATGGCTACACCTTC
TRBV5-4	TRBJ2-3	TRBD2	few	CASSPGLAGGGLESTDTQYF	TGTGCCAGCAGCCCGGGACTAGCGGGGGGGGGGCTAGAAAGCACAGATACGCAGTATTTT
TRBV12-3/TRBV12-4	TRBJ2-2	-	-	CASSLKSLASFGELFF	TGTGCCAGCAGTTTAAAATCCCTAGCCTCGTTCGGGGAGCTGTTTTTT
TRBV20-1	TRBJ2-5	-	-	CSARDGAGEETQYF	TGCAGTGCTAGAGATGGGGCAGGGGAAGAGACCCAGTACTTC
TRBV6-1	TRBJ1-6	-	-	CASSLRHNSPLHF	TGTGCCAGCAGTCTACGCCATAATTCACCCCTCCACTTT
TRBV7-2	TRBJ2-1	-	-	CASSLDRASINEQFF	TGTGCCAGCAGCTTAGATAGGGCTAGCATCAATGAGCAGTTCTTC
TRBV19	TRBJ1-1	-	-	CASSISGKSNTEAFF	TGTGCCAGTAGTATTTCAGGGAAATCGAACACTGAAGCTTTCTTT
TRBV27	TRBJ1-4	TRBD1	-	CASSLTGTNEKLFF	TGTGCCAGCAGTTTGACAGGGACTAATGAAAAACTGTTTTTT
TRBV7-2	TRBJ2-3	-	-	CASSLAPRDTQYF	TGTGCCAGCAGCTTAGCACCAAGAGATACGCAGTATTTT
TRBV20-1	TRBJ1-6	TRBD1	-	CSARVPGTGYNSPLHF	TGCAGTGCTAGAGTACCCGGGACAGGGTATAATTCACCCCTCCACTTT
TRBV19	TRBJ1-1	-	few	CASSIKSLTGSTEAFF	TGTGCCAGTAGTATTAAGTCCCTTACAGGGAGCACTGAAGCTTTCTTT
TRBV6-1	TRBJ2-5	TRBD2	few	CASSPSGGGETQYF	TGTGCCAGCAGTCCCAGCGGGGGGGGAGAGACCCAGTACTTC
TRBV30	TRBJ1-1	-	-	CAWNQRDMNTEAFF	TGTGCCTGGAACCAAAGGGACATGAACACTGAAGCTTTCTTT
TRBV19	TRBJ1-2	TRBD1	few	CASLGGFYTF	TGTGCCTCACTAGGGGGCTTCTACACCTTC
TRBV20-1	TRBJ1-5	-	-	CSAYVGGSGSNQPQHF	TGCAGTGCCTACGTGGGGGGCTCCGGTAGCAATCAGCCCCAGCATTTT
TRBV12-3/TRBV12-4	TRBJ2-3	TRBD2	-	CASSFWTSGLLTDTQYF	TGTGCCAGCAGTTTCTGGACTAGCGGGCTGCTAACAGATACGCAGTATTTT
TRBV27	TRBJ1-6	-	few	CATKGISYNSPLHF	TGTGCCACCAAGGGGATCTCCTATAATTCACCCCTCCACTTT
TRBV18	TRBJ1-1	-	-	CASSPQPGGGPTEAFF	TGTGCCAGCTCACCACAACCGGGAGGGGGACCCACTGAAGCTTTCTTT
TRBV12-3/TRBV12-4	TRBJ1-4	-	-	CASRDQGNEKLFF	TGTGCCAGCCGCGACCAGGGTAATGAAAAACTGTTTTTT
TRBV7-7	TRBJ2-5	TRBD2	-	CASSLGGGGTRQETRYF	TGTGCCAGCAGCTTAGGGGGGGGAGGGACTCGCCAAGAGACCCGGTACTTC
TRBV27	TRBJ1-2	-	-	CARRRGRVGGYTF	TGTGCCAGGCGGCGTGGACGGGTTGGGGGCTACACCTTC
TRBV2	TRBJ1-2	TRBD1	few	CASSELLIWTGHGYTF	TGTGCCAGCAGTGAACTCCTCATTTGGACAGGTCATGGCTACACCTTC
TRBV24-1	TRBJ1-2	-	-	CATSDVGGNEVSGYTF	TGTGCCACCAGTGACGTGGGGGGGAACGAAGTAAGTGGCTACACCTTC
TRBV25-1	TRBJ1-2	TRBD1	-	CASRLDRADYGYTF	TGTGCCAGCAGGCTTGACAGGGCCGACTATGGCTACACCTTC
TRBV2	TRBJ2-5	-	-	CASTLGVKETQYF	TGTGCCTCTACCTTAGGGGTCAAAGAGACCCAGTACTTC
TRBV21-1	TRBJ1-1	-	-	CASSNEDSGPEAFF	TGTGCCAGCAGTAACGAGGACAGCGGGCCTGAAGCTTTCTTT
TRBV20-1	TRBJ1-1	-	-	CSARDPGSKAEAFF	TGCAGTGCTAGAGATCCGGGATCAAAGGCTGAAGCTTTCTTT
TRBV19	TRBJ1-5	TRBD1	-	CASRKEGRGDQPQHF	TGTGCCAGTAGGAAGGAGGGCAGGGGGGATCAGCCCCAGCATTTT
TRBV19	TRBJ1-2	-	-	CASSMAVGYGYTF	TGTGCCAGTAGTATGGCAGTAGGGTATGGCTACACCTTC
TRBV15	TRBJ2-7	-	-	CATSRIFRMGSYEQYF	TGTGCCACCAGCAGAATCTTCAGGATGGGCTCCTACGAGCAGTACTTC
TRBV7-2	TRBJ1-3	-	few	CASSRQVHTGNTIYF	TGTGCCAGCAGCCGACAGGTCCACACCGGAAACACCATATATTTT
TRBV15	TRBJ2-5	-	few	CATSRDRAQETQYF	TGTGCCACCAGCAGAGATCGAGCTCAAGAGACCCAGTACTTC
TRBV7-2	TRBJ1-2	-	-	CASSLARGGYTF	TGTGCCAGCAGCTTAGCCAGGGGCGGCTACACCTTC
TRBV20-1	TRBJ2-3	TRBD2	-	CSASVLAGGTDTQYF	TGCAGTGCTAGTGTACTAGCGGGGGGAACAGATACGCAGTATTTT
TRBV7-9	TRBJ2-7	-	-	CASSSLTGPYEQYF	TGTGCCAGCAGCAGCTTGACAGGTCCCTACGAGCAGTACTTC
TRBV19	TRBJ2-4	TRBD1	-	CASSLDRTVAIQYF	TGTGCCAGTAGCCTGGACAGGACAGTTGCCATTCAGTACTTC
TRBV20-1	TRBJ1-1	-	-	CSARQGDGEAFF	TGCAGTGCCCGTCAGGGAGACGGAGAAGCTTTCTTT
TRBV5-4	TRBJ2-2	TRBD2	few	CASSSGLAGLAGELFF	TGTGCCAGCAGCTCGGGACTAGCGGGGCTCGCCGGGGAGCTGTTTTTT
TRBV19	TRBJ1-2	-	few	CASSMVTGTYGYTF	TGTGCCAGTAGTATGGTTACAGGCACCTATGGCTACACCTTC
TRBV2	TRBJ1-2	TRBD1	-	CASSLLQGYGYTF	TGTGCCAGCAGCCTGTTACAGGGGTATGGCTACACCTTC